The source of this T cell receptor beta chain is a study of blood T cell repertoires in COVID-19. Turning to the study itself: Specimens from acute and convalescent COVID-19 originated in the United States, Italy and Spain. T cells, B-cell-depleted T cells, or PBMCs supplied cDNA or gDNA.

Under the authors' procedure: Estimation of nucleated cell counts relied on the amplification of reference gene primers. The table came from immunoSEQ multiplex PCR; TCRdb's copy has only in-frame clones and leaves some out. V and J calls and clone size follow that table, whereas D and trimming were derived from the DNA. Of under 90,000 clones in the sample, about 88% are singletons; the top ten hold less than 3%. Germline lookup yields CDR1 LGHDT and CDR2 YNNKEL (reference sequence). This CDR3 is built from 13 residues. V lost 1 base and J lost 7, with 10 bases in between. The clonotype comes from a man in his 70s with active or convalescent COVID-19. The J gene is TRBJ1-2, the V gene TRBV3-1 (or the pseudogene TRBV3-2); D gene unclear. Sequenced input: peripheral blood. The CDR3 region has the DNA TGTGCCAGCAGCCAAGGCGGGCTCTTTGGCTACACCTTC. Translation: CASSQGGLFGYTF.